Shown below are 9 T cell receptor beta chains from a single sample sequenced in a study of metastatic and nonmetastatic thyroid tumors. TCRdb re-clonotyped the PCR reads via MiXCR. The table shows about 34,000 clones, with approximately 15% occurring only once. Among the patients, none had received any treatment before thyroid surgery. The sequencing input was blood. Receptors were obtained from a female donor with papillary thyroid cancer or a benign thyroid nodule (not recorded which). Some clones in this sample may be carry-over from other donors' samples.

This clone was seen repeatedly, ten times or more. It may be a read error: a sequence one base away is much more abundant. This CDR3 is also generated by other DNA sequences in the sample. The chain links TRBV18 to TRBJ1-6; no firm D call. The CDR3 runs 13 residues. Looked up from germline, CDR1 is KGHSH and CDR2 is LQKENI. CDR3 loop: CASSREGNSPLHF. CDR3 sequence (DNA): TGCGCCAGCTCACGAGAAGGCAATTCACCCCTCCACTTT.

This clone came up many times. V usage is TRBV20-1 and J usage is TRBJ2-1; weak D call: TRBD2 (6 bases). Germline V gene sequence: CDR1 DFQATT, CDR2 SNEGSKA (reference sequence). The CDR3 runs to 18 residues. The V end was cut by 1 base, the J end by 0 bases, with 19 bases between. Written as DNA, the CDR3 is TGCAGTGCTAGAGTGGGGGGACGGGGGTCAAGCTCCTACAATGAGCAGTTCTTC. This gives the protein CSARVGGRGSSSYNEQFF.

V and J are TRBV13 and TRBJ2-7; D may be TRBD1 or TRBD2 (5 bases each). Trimming removed 10 bases from V and 4 bases from J, with 26 bases in between. Germline V gives CDR1 PRHDT, CDR2 FYEKMQ (reference sequence). This CDR3 contains 16 residues. The CDR3 sequence: CATQLRTGPSGYEQYF. In DNA, the CDR3 is TGTGCCACCCAACTTCGTACGGGGCCCTCGGGGTACGAGCAGTACTTC.

Ten or more counts support this clone. Different DNA sequences within this sample yield the same CDR3. This rearrangement joins TRBV4-3 to TRBJ1-1; maybe TRBD1 (5 bases). There are 15 residues in the CDR3. Trimming shortened V by 3 bases and J by 0 bases, and 11 bases separated the two germline ends. Germline loops: CDR1 LGHNA, CDR2 YSLEER. CDR3 sequence: CASSQEQAVNTEAFF. As DNA, the CDR3 is TGCGCCAGCAGCCAGGAACAGGCTGTGAACACTGAAGCTTTCTTT.

This clone showed up many times. The chain links TRBV12-3 or TRBV12-4 to TRBJ2-3; 13 positions agree with TRBD2. The CDR3 covers 15 residues. Losses at the gene ends were 7 bases for V and 6 bases for J; bases not matched to a gene: 7. CDR3 DNA sequence: TGTGCCAGCAACCCGGGACTAGCGGGAATGGATACGCAGTATTTT. Amino acids: CASNPGLAGMDTQYF.

This clone was seen ten or more times. The V and J genes are TRBV25-1 and TRBJ1-1, with D tentatively TRBD1 (5 bases). Trimming cost V 5 bases and J 3 bases, with 10 bases left between them. CDR3 length: 13 amino acids. Looked up from germline, CDR1 is MGHDK and CDR2 is SYGVNS. CDR3 sequence reads: CASSYRGDTEAFF. The CDR3 DNA follows: TGTGCCAGCAGTTACCGGGGGGACACTGAAGCTTTCTTT. Full variable domain (rest looked up from reference TRBV25-1 and TRBJ1-1): EADIYQTPRYLVIGTGKKITLECSQTMGHDKMYWYQQDPGMELHLIHYSYGVNSTEKGDLSSESTVSRIRTEHFPLTLESARPSHTSQYLCASSYRGDTEAFFGQGTRLTVV.

Points on this clone: A much larger clone sits a single nucleotide away, making a read error possible. The chain recombines TRBV29-1 with TRBJ2-5; the D is unclear. Germline CDR1 and CDR2: SQVTM and ANQGSEA. V lost 7 bases, J lost 8 bases, and 11 bases lay in between. This CDR3 region has 10 residues. Written as DNA, the CDR3 is TGCAGCGCATCGGTAGATACCCAGTACTTC. Encoded protein: CSASVDTQYF.

This clone was seen many times. The gene calls are TRBV20-1 and TRBJ2-3; perhaps TRBD2 as D (6 bases). V was pared by 6 bases and J by 8 bases, with 18 bases between. CDR1 is DFQATT and CDR2 is SNEGSKA in the germline V gene (reference sequence). This CDR3 has 13 amino acids. CDR3 nucleotides: TGCAGTGCGAGAAGGACCTCGGAGGGTACGCAGTATTTT. Its translation: CSARRTSEGTQYF.

This clone occurred many times. This chain links TRBV19 with TRBJ1-4, with D hard to call. The CDR3 sequence is 12 residues long. Germline V lookup: CDR1 LNHDA, CDR2 SQIVND (reference sequence). With 5 bases removed from V and 10 bases from J, the gap between germline ends came to 11 bases. The CDR3 DNA reads as TGTGCCAGTAGTCCGACGGCCGGAAAACTGTTTTTT. This translates into CASSPTAGKLFF.